One sample yielded the 30 T cell receptor beta chains listed below, sequenced in a study of CD8+ T cells in alopecia areata. This sample's treatment: oral pan-JAK inhibitor, 5-10 mg twice daily. The authors extracted RNA and reverse transcribed it into cDNA as the sequencing template. Only in-frame clones appear in the TCRdb table, and some are missing; sequencing was by immunoSEQ multiplex PCR. Counted here are some 88,000 clones, around 44% occurring once; the ten biggest clones make up around 18%. The sequenced sample was CD8+ T cells sorted from blood, obtained at week 24, from a patient treated with tofacitinib. All receptors derive from a human donor with alopecia areata.

This clone was counted only a few times. V and J are TRBV7-9 and TRBJ1-1; D is unclear. CDR3 length: 14 residues. Germline CDR1 and CDR2: SEHNR and FQNEAQ (reference sequence). The germline V and J ends were trimmed by 1 base and 5 bases, with 11 bases remaining between them. The CDR3 reads CASSLVLGPTEAFF. The CDR3 nucleotides read TGTGCCAGCAGCTTAGTGCTGGGCCCAACTGAAGCTTTCTTT.

The genes are TRBV7-2 and TRBJ2-7, with TRBD2 identical over 7 bases. The CDR3 totals 11 residues. Losses at the gene ends were 8 bases for V and 7 bases for J; bases not matched to a gene: 5. CDR1 SGHTA and CDR2 FQGNSA come from the germline V gene. CDR3 in DNA: TGTGCCAGCCAGCGGGACGCTGAGCAGTACTTC. Amino acids: CASQRDAEQYF.

The chain carries TRBV30 and TRBJ2-1; D unclear. The ends were cut back, 4 bases at V and 4 bases at J, with 17 bases in the middle. The germline V gene encodes CDR1 GTSNPN and CDR2 SVGIG (reference sequence). This CDR3 contains 15 residues. The CDR3 spells CAWTGVKQTYNEQFF. CDR3 in DNA: TGTGCCTGGACAGGCGTTAAACAGACTTACAATGAGCAGTTCTTC.

CDR3 protein: CASSRARARSTEAFF. DNA of the CDR3: TGTGCCAGCAGCCGGGCGAGGGCTCGAAGCACTGAAGCTTTCTTT. This chain joins TRBV6-5 and TRBJ1-1; D remains unclear. Germline V gene lookup returns CDR1 MNHEY and CDR2 SVGAGI. The V and J ends lost 6 bases and 4 bases respectively, with 18 bases between them. The CDR3 is 15 residues long.

The chain combines TRBV9 with TRBJ2-7; D unclear. Germline CDR1 is SGDLS and CDR2 is YYNGEE. There are 14 residues in the CDR3. V lost 4 bases, J lost 4 bases, and 15 bases lay in between. CDR3 nucleotide sequence: TGTGCCAGCAGCCCGGTTGATGGGCCTTACGAGCAGTACTTC. Translating gives CASSPVDGPYEQYF.

This clone has only a few counts. This chain joins TRBV28 and TRBJ2-7, with a weak D call TRBD2 (5 bases). V lost 7 bases and J lost 5, with 18 bases in between. The CDR3 consists of 14 residues. In germline, CDR1 is MDHEN, CDR2 SYDVKM. CDR3 nucleotide sequence: TGTGCCAGCACTATTACCGGACTGTACCACGAGCAGTACTTC. Translation gives CASTITGLYHEQYF.

This clone was detected a few times. This chain joins TRBV5-4 and TRBJ2-3; perhaps TRBD2 as D (6 bases). The CDR3 runs 14 residues. Deletions cut 4 bases from V and 4 bases from J, with 13 bases between. Germline V gives CDR1 SGHNT, CDR2 YYREEE (reference sequence). This CDR3 is CASSLRESSDTQYF. The CDR3 coding sequence is TGTGCCAGCAGCCTCCGGGAGTCCTCAGATACGCAGTATTTT.

V is TRBV30 and J is TRBJ1-1, with unresolved D. Germline CDR1 reads GTSNPN; CDR2 reads SVGIG (reference sequence). V lost 0 bases to trimming and J lost 4 bases, with 6 bases between them. The CDR3 totals 12 residues. CDR3 coding DNA: TGTGCCTGGAGTGTAAGGCTCACTGAAGCTTTCTTT. This sequence encodes CAWSVRLTEAFF.

V gene TRBV27 combines with J gene TRBJ2-2; no clear D gene. This CDR3 comprises 12 residues. V was cut by 1 base and J by 6 bases, with 3 bases left in between. Germline V lookup: CDR1 MNHEY, CDR2 SMNVEV (reference sequence). DNA of the CDR3: TGTGCCAGCAGTTTATTGGCCGGGGAGCTGTTTTTT. Translated: CASSLLAGELFF.

The rearrangement links TRBV6-1 to TRBJ2-7; 9 nucleotides line up with TRBD1. Trimming removed 6 bases from V and 5 bases from J; junction bases left unmatched: 5. The length of the CDR3 is 13 residues. The germline gives CDR1 MNHNS, CDR2 SASEGT. In DNA, the CDR3 is TGTGCCAGCAGAGGGACAGGGTGGAACGAGCAGTACTTC. Its translation is CASRGTGWNEQYF.

This clone came up a few times. The chain recombines TRBV2 with TRBJ2-1; TRBD2 aligns across 10 bases. Germline CDR1 reads SNHLY; CDR2 reads FYNNEI. This CDR3 contains 18 residues. The V and J ends lost 8 bases and 0 bases, in that order; junction bases with no gene match: 13. The CDR3 reads CASLGLAGALSSYNEQFF. In DNA form, the CDR3 reads TGTGCCAGCCTAGGGCTAGCGGGAGCGCTCAGCTCCTACAATGAGCAGTTCTTC.

The rearrangement joins TRBV10-3 to TRBJ2-1; D uncertain. CDR1 is ENHRY and CDR2 is SYGVKD in the germline V gene. The V end was cut by 6 bases, the J end by 3 bases, with 9 bases between. The CDR3 is 13 residues long. CDR3 bases: TGTGCCATCAGGACCAGCGACTACAATGAGCAGTTCTTC. This encodes CAIRTSDYNEQFF.

Comments on this clone: Distinct nucleotide sequences in the sample also encode this CDR3. The chain has TRBV27 and TRBJ2-1; D perhaps matches TRBD2 (6 bases). CDR3 length: 15 amino acids. Germline lookup yields CDR1 MNHEY and CDR2 SMNVEV (reference sequence). V gave up 5 bases and J gave up 0 bases, with 11 bases separating them. The CDR3 protein is CASSPRGSSYNEQFF. The CDR3 coding sequence is TGTGCCAGCAGTCCTCGGGGGAGCTCCTACAATGAGCAGTTCTTC.

This clone showed up many times. The chain has TRBV5-1 and TRBJ1-1; D unclear. Trimming removed 7 bases from V and 2 bases from J, with 12 bases in between. The CDR3 is made up of 13 amino acids. Germline CDR1 is SGHRS and CDR2 is YFSETQ. This chain's CDR3 is CASRYMDNTEAFF. The DNA for the CDR3 is TGCGCCAGCCGGTACATGGATAACACTGAAGCTTTCTTT. Full variable domain (rest looked up from reference TRBV5-1 and TRBJ1-1): KAGVTQTPRYLIKTRGQQVTLSCSPISGHRSVSWYQQTPGQGLQFLFEYFSETQRNKGNFPGRFSGRQFSNSRSEMNVSTLELGDSALYLCASRYMDNTEAFFGQGTRLTVV.

This clone was counted a few times. The genes are TRBV7-6 and TRBJ1-1; 8 bases agree with TRBD1. V trimming: 5 bases; J trimming: 11 bases; junction bases outside the gene matches: 13. This CDR3 region has 14 residues. Germline loops: CDR1 SGHVS, CDR2 FNYEAQ. This CDR3 is CASSARTGHEGAFF. CDR3 sequence (DNA): TGTGCCAGCAGCGCACGGACAGGGCACGAGGGGGCTTTCTTT.

The rearrangement joins TRBV29-1 to TRBJ1-2, with D uncertain. The CDR3 spans 11 residues. Germline CDR1 reads SQVTM; CDR2 reads ANQGSEA. The V end lost 4 bases, the J end lost 4 bases, and 7 bases lay between the germline ends. The CDR3 region has the DNA TGCAGCGTTGTTGGTCCCTATGGCTACACCTTC. This translates into CSVVGPYGYTF. Filled out from reference TRBV29-1 and TRBJ1-2, the complete variable domain reads SAVISQKPSRDICQRGTSLTIQCQVDSQVTMMFWYRQQPGQSLTLIATANQGSEATYESGFVIDKFPISRPNLTFSTLTVSNMSPEDSSIYLCSVVGPYGYTFGSGTRLTVV.

The V call is TRBV9, the J call TRBJ2-1; TRBD1 aligns across 9 bases. CDR1 is SGDLS and CDR2 is YYNGEE in the germline V gene. J lost 7 bases, V lost 3 bases, and 2 bases had no gene match. The length of the CDR3 is 13 residues. The CDR3 bases are TGTGCCAGCAGCGGGGACAGGGCAAATGAGCAGTTCTTC. As protein: CASSGDRANEQFF.

V and J are TRBV7-7 and TRBJ2-1, with 10 bases that match TRBD2. The CDR3 is made up of 15 amino acids. CDR1 and CDR2 (germline): SSHAT, FNYEAQ (reference sequence). V shed 6 bases, J shed 9 bases, and the junction held 11 bases outside the gene matches. CDR3 in DNA: TGTGCCAGCAGACGCTTGGCTAGCGGGAGTGGTGAGCAGTTCTTC. This gives the protein CASRRLASGSGEQFF.

This chain uses TRBV7-2 with TRBJ2-1; tentative D call: TRBD2 (6 bases). With 5 bases removed from V and 7 bases from J, the gap between germline ends came to 12 bases. This CDR3 has 13 amino acids. Germline CDR1 is SGHTA and CDR2 is FQGNSA. CDR3 sequence: CASSTKGGNEQFF. The CDR3, as DNA: TGTGCCAGCAGCACCAAGGGAGGTAATGAGCAGTTCTTC.

The chain employs TRBV6-5 and TRBJ2-2; 11 bases align to TRBD2. CDR1 and CDR2 from the germline V gene are MNHEY and SVGAGI. Trimming at V came to 2 bases and at J to 7 bases, leaving 3 bases not matched to a gene. The CDR3 spans 15 residues. CDR3 loop: CASSYGTSGSGELFF. The DNA of the CDR3 is TGTGCCAGCAGTTACGGGACTAGCGGAAGCGGGGAGCTGTTTTTT.

The V call is TRBV19, the J call TRBJ2-7; D is unclear. Trimming took off 7 bases at V and 3 bases at J, with 7 bases between the two ends. CDR3 length: 11 amino acids. Germline CDR1 is LNHDA and CDR2 is SQIVND (reference sequence). CDR3 sequence: CASKGLYEQYF. The CDR3 coding sequence is TGTGCCAGTAAAGGGCTCTACGAGCAGTACTTC.

The J gene is TRBJ1-1, the V gene TRBV27; D is ambiguous. The CDR3 totals 14 residues. The V end was cut by 3 bases, the J end by 4 bases, with 12 bases between. The germline V gene encodes CDR1 MNHEY and CDR2 SMNVEV (reference sequence). The CDR3 reads CASSFGIGGTEAFF. As DNA, the CDR3 is TGTGCCAGCAGTTTCGGCATTGGAGGCACTGAAGCTTTCTTT.

The V call is TRBV4-3, the J call TRBJ1-5; D is perhaps TRBD1 (5 bases). Germline V lookup: CDR1 LGHNA, CDR2 YSLEER. Trimming took off 0 bases at V and 9 bases at J, with 15 bases between the two ends. CDR3 length: 15 residues. CDR3 residues: CASSQDRRGKAPQHF. CDR3 DNA: TGCGCCAGCAGCCAAGATCGACGGGGGAAGGCGCCCCAGCATTTT.

This chain links TRBV7-9 with TRBJ1-2; D is possibly TRBD1 (5 bases). Trimming took off 5 bases at V and 2 bases at J, with 15 bases between the two ends. The CDR3 is 15 residues long. The V gene's germline CDR1 is SEHNR and CDR2 FQNEAQ (reference sequence). CDR3 loop: CASSHDRWANYGYTF. In nucleotides, the CDR3 is TGTGCCAGCAGCCACGACAGATGGGCAAACTATGGCTACACCTTC.

The J gene is TRBJ1-5, the V gene TRBV4-1; maybe TRBD1 (5 bases). The CDR3 runs to 17 residues. Trimming took 2 bases from V and 1 from J, leaving 15 bases between them. Germline loops: CDR1 MGHRA, CDR2 YSYEKL. The CDR3 sequence is CASSQMSTETSNQPQHF. The CDR3 coding sequence is TGCGCCAGCAGCCAAATGTCGACAGAAACAAGCAATCAGCCCCAGCATTTT.

In its sample, this clone was seen a few times. The V call is TRBV19, the J call TRBJ2-7; the D is unclear. The CDR3 is made up of 12 amino acids. Trimming stripped 8 bases from V and 3 bases from J, with 11 bases between. Per the germline V gene, CDR1 is LNHDA and CDR2 is SQIVND (reference sequence). The CDR3 DNA follows: TGTGCCAGTGGTTACGGAAACTACGAGCAGTACTTC. Residues: CASGYGNYEQYF.

The J gene is TRBJ2-5, the V gene TRBV9, with D hard to call. With 0 bases removed from V and 1 base from J, the gap between germline ends came to 22 bases. Per germline, CDR1 SGDLS and CDR2 YYNGEE. This CDR3 is 19 amino acids long. The CDR3 DNA reads as TGTGCCAGCAGCGTAGGATCAGTGGTTCTCAAGGCACTCCAAGAGACCCAGTACTTC. Translation: CASSVGSVVLKALQETQYF.

V gene TRBV27 combines with J gene TRBJ2-7; D is ambiguous. Germline V CDR1 and CDR2: MNHEY, SMNVEV (reference sequence). V lost 5 bases, J lost 9 bases, and 26 bases lay in between. This CDR3 has 16 amino acids. The CDR3 DNA is TGTGCCAGCAGTCTAACCTCGGGTCCCGTTGGGTTCGGGCAGTACTTC. Translation gives CASSLTSGPVGFGQYF.

This chain joins TRBV7-8 and TRBJ2-7, with 11 bases fitting TRBD1. V gave up 0 bases and J gave up 12 bases; unmatched junction bases: 19. The CDR3 runs 18 residues. The germline V gene has CDR1 SGHVS and CDR2 FQNEAQ. The CDR3 here is CASSLARTGGDPTPGRYF. DNA of the CDR3: TGTGCCAGCAGCTTAGCCCGGACAGGGGGCGACCCTACCCCCGGAAGGTACTTC.

DNA for the CDR3: TGCAGCGTTGAACTTACGTACAATGAGCAGTTCTTC. It specifies CSVELTYNEQFF. The chain recombines TRBV29-1 with TRBJ2-1; D gene unclear. CDR1 and CDR2 (germline): SQVTM, ANQGSEA. The CDR3 is 12 residues long. Deletions cut 2 bases from V and 4 bases from J, with 6 bases between.